This is a list of T cell receptor beta chains from one sample in a study of tumor-infiltrating lymphocytes in localized non-small cell lung cancer. Sequencing used immunoSEQ multiplex PCR; TCRdb keeps in-frame clones, though not all of them. The top ten clones hold approximately 7.2% of a sample with roughly 1,500 clones, less than 85% of them seen once. Sequenced input: lung tumor tissue. These receptor sequences come from a human donor with non-small cell lung cancer. Each CDR3 is given with its conserved first and last residue. The D gene is left open where the match is weak. Not all rows give a size; the values are once, few, many and, for expanded clones, a class.

v_call: TRBV29-1
clone_size: -
j_call: TRBJ2-7
d_call: -
cdr3_aa: CSVGFSPNEQYF
cdr3_nt: TGCAGCGTTGGGTTCTCCCCGAATGAGCAGTACTTC

v_call: TRBV9
clone_size: -
j_call: TRBJ1-1
d_call: -
cdr3_aa: CASSEHGNTEAFF
cdr3_nt: TGTGCCAGCAGCGAGCATGGGAACACTGAAGCTTTCTTT

v_call: TRBV30
clone_size: -
j_call: TRBJ2-7
d_call: TRBD1
cdr3_aa: CAWSVRGQGASYEQYF
cdr3_nt: TGTGCCTGGAGTGTACGGGGACAGGGGGCGTCTTACGAGCAGTACTTC

v_call: TRBV7-2
clone_size: -
j_call: TRBJ2-1
d_call: -
cdr3_aa: CASSLGGRIDNEQFF
cdr3_nt: TGTGCCAGCAGCTTGGGGGGGCGCATCGACAATGAGCAGTTCTTC

v_call: TRBV7-9
clone_size: -
j_call: TRBJ2-7
d_call: -
cdr3_aa: CASSMDDYEQYF
cdr3_nt: TGTGCCAGCAGCATGGACGATTACGAGCAGTACTTC

v_call: TRBV10-2
clone_size: -
j_call: TRBJ2-5
d_call: -
cdr3_aa: CASSDEGNGETQYF
cdr3_nt: TGCGCCAGCAGTGATGAAGGCAACGGGGAGACCCAGTACTTC

v_call: TRBV7-6
clone_size: -
j_call: TRBJ2-7
d_call: -
cdr3_aa: CASSLEEGSYEQYF
cdr3_nt: TGTGCCAGCAGCTTAGAGGAGGGCTCCTACGAGCAGTACTTC

v_call: TRBV2
clone_size: once
j_call: TRBJ2-1
d_call: TRBD2
cdr3_aa: CASSRLPPGLAGTEQFF
cdr3_nt: TGTGCCAGCAGTCGACTACCCCCTGGACTAGCGGGTACTGAGCAGTTCTTC

v_call: TRBV5-6
clone_size: -
j_call: TRBJ1-2
d_call: -
cdr3_aa: CASSSDLNYGYTF
cdr3_nt: TGTGCCAGCAGCTCCGACCTCAACTATGGCTACACCTTC

v_call: TRBV9
clone_size: -
j_call: TRBJ1-1
d_call: -
cdr3_aa: CASSVVGQEAFF
cdr3_nt: TGTGCCAGCAGCGTAGTCGGGCAAGAAGCTTTCTTT

v_call: TRBV19
clone_size: -
j_call: TRBJ2-2
d_call: -
cdr3_aa: CASSMFGHTGELFF
cdr3_nt: TGTGCCAGTAGTATGTTTGGCCATACCGGGGAGCTGTTTTTT

v_call: TRBV9
clone_size: -
j_call: TRBJ1-6
d_call: TRBD1
cdr3_aa: CASSVDKTGGNSPLHF
cdr3_nt: TGTGCCAGCAGCGTAGATAAGACAGGGGGTAATTCACCCCTCCACTTT

v_call: TRBV6-1
clone_size: -
j_call: TRBJ2-7
d_call: -
cdr3_aa: CASSGGGGSYEQYF
cdr3_nt: TGTGCCAGCAGTGGGGGCGGAGGGTCCTACGAGCAGTACTTC

v_call: TRBV10-3
clone_size: -
j_call: TRBJ2-7
d_call: -
cdr3_aa: CAIKHDTTYEQYF
cdr3_nt: TGTGCCATCAAGCACGACACCACCTACGAGCAGTACTTC

v_call: TRBV10-2
clone_size: -
j_call: TRBJ1-1
d_call: TRBD1
cdr3_aa: CASFTGGGTEAFF
cdr3_nt: TGCGCCAGCTTTACAGGGGGGGGCACTGAAGCTTTCTTT

v_call: TRBV30
clone_size: once
j_call: TRBJ2-2
d_call: TRBD2
cdr3_aa: CAWSGPGGGPGELFF
cdr3_nt: TGTGCCTGGAGTGGCCCCGGGGGGGGTCCCGGGGAGCTGTTTTTT

v_call: TRBV5-6
clone_size: few
j_call: TRBJ1-1
d_call: -
cdr3_aa: CASSFGNQIPEAFF
cdr3_nt: TGTGCCAGCAGCTTTGGGAATCAGATCCCTGAAGCTTTCTTT

v_call: TRBV11-2
clone_size: -
j_call: TRBJ1-6
d_call: TRBD1
cdr3_aa: CASREPGQGAFSDNSPLHF
cdr3_nt: TGTGCCAGCAGAGAACCCGGACAGGGGGCATTTTCCGATAATTCACCCCTCCACTTT

v_call: TRBV7-2
clone_size: -
j_call: TRBJ1-6
d_call: -
cdr3_aa: CASRGDIALYNSPLHF
cdr3_nt: TGTGCCAGCAGAGGGGACATTGCCCTCTATAATTCACCCCTCCACTTT

v_call: TRBV18
clone_size: -
j_call: TRBJ2-1
d_call: TRBD2
cdr3_aa: CASSPPSGGNYNEQFF
cdr3_nt: TGTGCCAGCTCACCACCTAGCGGGGGGAACTACAATGAGCAGTTCTTC

v_call: TRBV6-6
clone_size: -
j_call: TRBJ1-2
d_call: TRBD1
cdr3_aa: CASSYSPGQVFSGYTF
cdr3_nt: TGTGCCAGCAGTTACTCCCCGGGACAGGTATTCTCTGGCTACACCTTC

v_call: TRBV5-1
clone_size: -
j_call: TRBJ2-3
d_call: TRBD1
cdr3_aa: CASSRTGDRADTQYF
cdr3_nt: TGCGCCAGCAGCCGTACAGGGGATCGGGCAGATACGCAGTATTTT

v_call: TRBV5-6
clone_size: -
j_call: TRBJ1-2
d_call: -
cdr3_aa: CASSLFGQTDYGYTF
cdr3_nt: TGTGCCAGCAGCTTGTTTGGACAGACCGACTATGGCTACACCTTC

v_call: TRBV18
clone_size: -
j_call: TRBJ2-2
d_call: -
cdr3_aa: CASSPSGTTNTGELFF
cdr3_nt: TGTGCCAGCTCACCATCCGGGACGACGAACACCGGGGAGCTGTTTTTT

v_call: TRBV6-5
clone_size: -
j_call: TRBJ1-1
d_call: -
cdr3_aa: CASNGPGGVNTEAFF
cdr3_nt: TGTGCCAGCAACGGTCCAGGAGGGGTGAACACTGAAGCTTTCTTT

v_call: TRBV30
clone_size: -
j_call: TRBJ2-5
d_call: -
cdr3_aa: CACSTDPRETQYF
cdr3_nt: TGTGCCTGTTCGACAGACCCGAGGGAGACCCAGTACTTC

v_call: TRBV6-5
clone_size: -
j_call: TRBJ2-7
d_call: -
cdr3_aa: CASRVVVGAYEQYF
cdr3_nt: TGTGCCAGCCGAGTCGTGGTGGGGGCCTACGAGCAGTACTTC

v_call: TRBV6-1
clone_size: -
j_call: TRBJ2-7
d_call: TRBD1
cdr3_aa: CASTPGQYTYEQYF
cdr3_nt: TGTGCCAGCACCCCGGGACAGTATACCTACGAGCAGTACTTC

v_call: TRBV6-6
clone_size: few
j_call: TRBJ1-5
d_call: TRBD1
cdr3_aa: CASSYSTGEDQPQHF
cdr3_nt: TGTGCCAGCAGTTACTCGACAGGGGAGGATCAGCCCCAGCATTTT

v_call: TRBV7-9
clone_size: few
j_call: TRBJ1-5
d_call: -
cdr3_aa: CASSLGFGQPQHF
cdr3_nt: TGTGCCAGCAGCTTGGGATTCGGTCAGCCCCAGCATTTT

v_call: TRBV25-1
clone_size: -
j_call: TRBJ1-2
d_call: TRBD1
cdr3_aa: CASSGTDYGYTF
cdr3_nt: TGTGCCAGCAGCGGGACAGACTATGGCTACACCTTC

v_call: TRBV11-2
clone_size: -
j_call: TRBJ2-7
d_call: TRBD2
cdr3_aa: CASGWGGSSYEQYF
cdr3_nt: TGTGCCAGCGGTTGGGGCGGGAGCTCCTACGAGCAGTACTTC

v_call: TRBV4-3
clone_size: -
j_call: TRBJ2-6
d_call: -
cdr3_aa: CASSEVSTSQSRANVLTF
cdr3_nt: TGCGCCAGCAGCGAGGTGTCGACGTCACAAAGTCGGGCCAACGTCCTGACTTTC

v_call: TRBV5-1
clone_size: -
j_call: TRBJ2-5
d_call: -
cdr3_aa: CASSLEALSETQYF
cdr3_nt: TGCGCCAGCAGCTTGGAGGCCCTATCGGAGACCCAGTACTTC

v_call: TRBV28
clone_size: -
j_call: TRBJ1-4
d_call: -
cdr3_aa: CASRKDRPNEKLFF
cdr3_nt: TGTGCCAGCAGAAAGGACAGACCAAATGAAAAACTGTTTTTT

v_call: TRBV6-5
clone_size: -
j_call: TRBJ1-2
d_call: -
cdr3_aa: CASRRRQGLVYGYTF
cdr3_nt: TGTGCCAGCAGACGGAGGCAGGGTTTGGTCTATGGCTACACCTTC

v_call: TRBV4-1
clone_size: -
j_call: TRBJ2-1
d_call: TRBD2
cdr3_aa: CASSQQRGYNEQFF
cdr3_nt: TGCGCCAGCAGCCAACAGCGGGGGTACAATGAGCAGTTCTTC

v_call: TRBV5-6
clone_size: -
j_call: TRBJ1-1
d_call: TRBD1
cdr3_aa: CASSAPGTGNTEAFF
cdr3_nt: TGTGCCAGCAGCGCCCCCGGGACAGGGAACACTGAAGCTTTCTTT

v_call: TRBV5-1
clone_size: -
j_call: TRBJ2-3
d_call: TRBD2
cdr3_aa: CASSREADDTQYF
cdr3_nt: TGCGCCAGCAGCCGGGAGGCGGACGATACGCAGTATTTT

v_call: TRBV5-1
clone_size: -
j_call: TRBJ1-2
d_call: -
cdr3_aa: CASSLEEYGYTF
cdr3_nt: TGCGCCAGCAGCTTGGAAGAGTATGGCTACACCTTC

v_call: TRBV6-5
clone_size: once
j_call: TRBJ2-2
d_call: -
cdr3_aa: CASRRGRNTGELFF
cdr3_nt: TGTGCCAGCAGGAGGGGCCGGAACACCGGGGAGCTGTTTTTT

v_call: TRBV5-4
clone_size: -
j_call: TRBJ2-2
d_call: TRBD2
cdr3_aa: CASSSNRGSGGPGELFF
cdr3_nt: TGTGCCAGCAGCTCAAATCGGGGAAGCGGGGGGCCCGGGGAGCTGTTTTTT

v_call: TRBV25-1
clone_size: -
j_call: TRBJ1-1
d_call: -
cdr3_aa: CASSESQTNTKAFF
cdr3_nt: TGTGCCAGCAGTGAATCGCAGACTAACACTAAAGCTTTCTTT

v_call: TRBV11-2
clone_size: -
j_call: TRBJ1-1
d_call: -
cdr3_aa: CASSLGQNLNTEAFF
cdr3_nt: TGTGCCAGCAGCTTAGGCCAGAACTTGAACACTGAAGCTTTCTTT

v_call: TRBV4-2
clone_size: -
j_call: TRBJ2-5
d_call: -
cdr3_aa: CASSQDSLWETQYF
cdr3_nt: TGTGCCAGCAGCCAAGATTCCCTTTGGGAGACCCAGTACTTC

v_call: TRBV6-1
clone_size: -
j_call: TRBJ1-1
d_call: -
cdr3_aa: CATQPGDTEAFF
cdr3_nt: TGTGCCACCCAGCCAGGGGACACTGAAGCTTTCTTT

v_call: TRBV30
clone_size: -
j_call: TRBJ2-5
d_call: -
cdr3_aa: CAWSGETETQYF
cdr3_nt: TGTGCCTGGAGTGGGGAAACGGAGACCCAGTACTTC

v_call: TRBV5-1
clone_size: -
j_call: TRBJ2-7
d_call: -
cdr3_aa: CASSLVTGSYEQYF
cdr3_nt: TGCGCCAGCAGCTTGGTTACTGGCTCCTACGAGCAGTACTTC

v_call: TRBV30
clone_size: -
j_call: TRBJ2-7
d_call: -
cdr3_aa: CAWRGEPFVEQYF
cdr3_nt: TGTGCCTGGAGAGGGGAACCCTTTGTCGAGCAGTACTTC